These 20 T cell receptor beta chains were all obtained from the same sample, sequenced in a study of human T cells and chemical hapten exposure. The library tagged individual cDNA molecules with unique molecular identifiers. One entry per CDR3 protein results from TCRdb running MiXCR on the reads. This table holds around 120,000 distinct CDR3 sequences, around 8.5% found once. Unfractionated whole blood was the source from which total RNA was extracted. Sequenced input: whole blood. The receptors were gathered from a human donor in good health. Some clones in this sample may be carry-over from other donors' samples.

This clonotype was detected a few times. The chain has TRBV6-1 and TRBJ2-7; 15 positions agree with TRBD2. The CDR3 contains 18 residues. Unmatched junction bases numbered 5, after V lost 2 bases and J lost 0 bases. Looked up from germline, CDR1 is MNHNS and CDR2 is SASEGT. CDR3: CASSERGTSGGFSYEQYF. CDR3 in DNA: TGTGCCAGCAGTGAAAGGGGGACTAGCGGGGGGTTCTCCTACGAGCAGTACTTC.

This clonotype has only a few counts. DNA for the CDR3: TGTGCCATACCGACAATGGGGAACACTGAAGCTTTCTTT. Residues: CAIPTMGNTEAFF. The chain carries TRBV24-1 and TRBJ1-1; D gene uncertain. CDR3 length: 13 residues. V was clipped by 11 bases and J by 1 base, with 13 bases between them. CDR1 is KGHDR and CDR2 is SFDVKD in the germline V gene.

This clonotype was seen more than once but under ten times. The chain uses TRBV7-2 and TRBJ2-5, with D tentatively TRBD1 (5 bases). The CDR3 is made up of 14 amino acids. Trimming left V 3 bases short and J 5 bases short, with 13 bases between. Per germline, CDR1 SGHTA and CDR2 FQGNSA. CDR3 bases: TGTGCCAGCAGCTTTCAGGGATTCGGGGAGACCCAGTACTTC. Protein sequence: CASSFQGFGETQYF.

CDR3 in amino acids: CASSQAPRFTEAFF. The CDR3 DNA follows: TGTGCCAGCAGCCAAGCCCCACGGTTCACTGAAGCTTTCTTT. This chain links TRBV14 with TRBJ1-1; D uncertain. Germline V gene sequence: CDR1 SGHDN, CDR2 FVKESK. This CDR3 is 14 amino acids long. V was trimmed by 1 base and J by 4 bases, leaving 10 bases between them.

This clonotype has at least ten counts. The chain carries TRBV20-1 and TRBJ2-7; 9 bases agree with TRBD1. The CDR3 totals 13 residues. V lost 5 bases to trimming and J lost 5 bases; unmatched junction nucleotides: 7. Germline V CDR1 and CDR2: DFQATT, SNEGSKA (reference sequence). The CDR3 sequence is CSAPQGALDEQYF. DNA of the CDR3: TGCAGTGCTCCACAGGGGGCCCTCGACGAGCAGTACTTC.

The V call is TRBV20-1, the J call TRBJ2-1; the match to TRBD2 covers 9 bases. Germline lookup yields CDR1 DFQATT and CDR2 SNEGSKA (reference sequence). Unmatched junction bases numbered 7, after V lost 3 bases and J lost 4 bases. This CDR3 comprises 15 residues. CDR3 region: CSARGGGAWYNEQFF. CDR3 DNA: TGCAGTGCTAGGGGCGGGGGGGCTTGGTACAATGAGCAGTTCTTC.

This chain joins TRBV19 and TRBJ1-1, with a tentative D call TRBD1 (6 bases). From germline, CDR1 is LNHDA and CDR2 SQIVND (reference sequence). This CDR3 is built from 14 residues. Trimming left V 5 bases short and J 3 bases short, with 13 bases between. CDR3 amino acids: CASSGRGKHTEAFF. The DNA for the CDR3 is TGTGCCAGTAGTGGCAGGGGTAAACACACTGAAGCTTTCTTT.

This rearrangement joins TRBV19 to TRBJ1-5; D perhaps matches TRBD1 (5 bases). Looked up from germline, CDR1 is LNHDA and CDR2 is SQIVND (reference sequence). V was shortened by 9 bases and J by 3 bases, with 9 bases between the two germline ends. The CDR3 sequence is 12 residues long. For the CDR3, the DNA is TGTGCCAGCCGGGACCCCAATCAGCCCCAGCATTTT. This gives the protein CASRDPNQPQHF.

This clonotype was seen repeatedly, ten times or more. This chain connects TRBV5-8 to TRBJ1-3; 9 bases are a match to TRBD1. The CDR3 totals 15 residues. CDR1 and CDR2 from the germline V gene are SGHTS and YDEGEE. J lost 7 bases, V lost 1 base, and 6 bases had no gene match. The CDR3 nucleotides are TGTGCCAGCAGCTTGCGGGGGACAGGGTCCAACACCATATATTTT. Amino acid sequence: CASSLRGTGSNTIYF.

This clonotype was counted only a few times. This chain uses TRBV6-6 with TRBJ2-7; TRBD1 aligns across 12 bases. The germline V gene encodes CDR1 MNHNY and CDR2 SVGAGI (reference sequence). The CDR3 is 14 residues long. The V gene end was trimmed by 5 bases and the J gene end by 8 bases; junction bases not matched to a gene: 7. The CDR3 reads CASSDRDRGPKQYF. The CDR3 nucleotides read TGTGCCAGCAGTGACCGGGACAGGGGGCCTAAGCAGTACTTC.

This clonotype was observed a handful of times. This chain links TRBV10-3 with TRBJ2-7; 10 bases map to TRBD1. CDR1 ENHRY and CDR2 SYGVKD come from the germline V gene. The CDR3 is 12 residues long. The V segment lost 9 bases and the J segment 5 bases; nucleotides outside the gene matches: 4. The CDR3 protein is CAIRQGADEQYF. CDR3 sequence (DNA): TGTGCCATTAGACAGGGGGCCGACGAGCAGTACTTC.

A few counts support this clonotype. The chain couples TRBV10-2 to TRBJ1-5; no definite D call. The CDR3 runs to 14 residues. Germline V CDR1 and CDR2: WSHSY, SAAADI. The V gene lost 0 bases and the J gene lost 0 bases, with 3 bases spanning the gap. The CDR3 DNA follows: TGCGCCAGCAGTGAGTCCTCTAGCAATCAGCCCCAGCATTTT. Translation: CASSESSSNQPQHF.

In this sample, this clonotype turned up a few times. The J gene is TRBJ1-1, the V gene TRBV4-3, with 10 bases identical to TRBD1. The CDR3 runs 16 residues. Germline CDR1 reads LGHNA; CDR2 reads YSLEER. The ends lost 2 bases at V and 4 bases at J; junction bases unmatched: 7. The CDR3 region has the DNA TGCGCCAGCAGCCAACTGCCGGGACAGGGGCCCACTGAAGCTTTCTTT. Its protein is CASSQLPGQGPTEAFF.

The sample holds a few counts of this clonotype. V gene TRBV27 combines with J gene TRBJ2-7; D gene ambiguous. Germline V gives CDR1 MNHEY, CDR2 SMNVEV (reference sequence). CDR3 length: 16 amino acids. V was clipped by 3 bases and J by 0 bases, with 15 bases between them. CDR3 nucleotide sequence: TGTGCCAGCAGTTTCGAGGTCCCAGAGAGCTCCTACGAGCAGTACTTC. Its translation is CASSFEVPESSYEQYF.

This clonotype was counted many times. The gene calls are TRBV28 and TRBJ1-1; D gene ambiguous. CDR1 is MDHEN, CDR2 SYDVKM, per germline. The CDR3 consists of 12 residues. Trimming stripped 2 bases from V and 1 base from J, with 2 bases between. CDR3 DNA sequence: TGTGCCAGCAGTTTAGCGAACACTGAAGCTTTCTTT. Its translation: CASSLANTEAFF.

This clonotype was seen only a few times. V gene TRBV6-1 combines with J gene TRBJ2-5; D is perhaps TRBD2 (5 bases). This CDR3 comprises 14 residues. Germline CDR1 reads MNHNS; CDR2 reads SASEGT. The V end lost 3 bases, the J end lost 5 bases, and 13 bases lay between the germline ends. The CDR3 loop is CASSDGGRGETQYF. CDR3 nucleotide sequence: TGTGCCAGCAGTGATGGTGGGAGAGGGGAGACCCAGTACTTC.

In this sample, this clonotype turned up many times. V gene TRBV4-3 combines with J gene TRBJ2-1; 7 nucleotides line up with TRBD2. Germline CDR1 and CDR2: LGHNA and YSLEER. The CDR3 has 14 amino acids. V was pared by 4 bases and J by 5 bases, with 5 bases of the junction left unmatched. CDR3 sequence: CASSLGLVDNEQFF. CDR3 in DNA: TGCGCCAGCAGCCTAGGACTAGTTGACAATGAGCAGTTCTTC.

This clonotype was counted a few times. The gene calls are TRBV19 and TRBJ1-5; D is perhaps TRBD1 (6 bases). The V end was cut by 7 bases, the J end by 1 base, with 14 bases between. Looked up from germline, CDR1 is LNHDA and CDR2 is SQIVND (reference sequence). The CDR3 consists of 15 residues. The chain's CDR3 is CASTRRQASNQPQHF. CDR3 in DNA: TGTGCCAGTACCCGCAGACAGGCCAGCAATCAGCCCCAGCATTTT.

At least ten counts were recorded for this clonotype. J is TRBJ1-1 and V is TRBV10-3; D possibly corresponds to TRBD1 (5 bases). Germline lookup yields CDR1 ENHRY and CDR2 SYGVKD. The CDR3 length is 13 residues. V was trimmed by 5 bases and J by 1 base, leaving 8 bases between them. CDR3 coding DNA: TGTGCCATCAGTCAAACAGGGAACACTGAAGCTTTCTTT. It specifies CAISQTGNTEAFF.

The rearrangement uses TRBV15 and TRBJ1-1; D is possibly TRBD1 (5 bases). V dropped 5 bases and J dropped 0 bases, with 28 bases sitting between them. From germline, CDR1 is LNHNV and CDR2 YYDKDF (reference sequence). The CDR3 consists of 20 residues. CDR3 DNA: TGTGCCACCAGCGCTCTGCTCAGAGGTGTTACAGTAGGGGTGAACACTGAAGCTTTCTTT. Its translation is CATSALLRGVTVGVNTEAFF.